The following is a T cell receptor (beta chain) sequence with its context. Germline CDR1 LGHNA, CDR2 YSLEER. The V gene lost 0 bases and the J gene lost 6 bases, with 20 bases spanning the gap. This CDR3 is 17 amino acids long. The source of the sample is a study of Ad26.COV2.S vaccination and SARS-CoV-2 variants. Treatment described: some 19 received Ad26.COV2.S at low or high dose, single or two shots; about 5 received placebo; per-sample allocation not given. Day 63 after the first vaccine or placebo injection was the time point for sampling. Some clones are missing from TCRdb's copy, which holds only in-frame ones; the method was immunoSEQ multiplex PCR. The sample holds over 250,000 clones, 80% to 90% seen once.

Sequencing was performed on peripheral blood, taken in a trial of Ad26.COV2.S vaccine versus placebo. The gene calls are TRBV4-3 and TRBJ2-5; D may be TRBD2 (7 bases). This sequence originates from a person between 18 and 65 years old who received the Ad26.COV2.S COVID-19 vaccine or a placebo. In DNA form, the CDR3 reads TGCGCCAGCAGCCAAGATCCCTGGGGGGGGGCCGCCCAGACCCAGTACTTC. Its translation: CASSQDPWGGAAQTQYF.